This TCR beta chain is drawn from a study of blood T cells in healthy people across ages. Next came a second PCR, run for about 7 to 12 cycles, which used a sample-barcoded 5' primer along with a J-beta primer mix. TCRdb reprocessed the 5' RACE reads via MiXCR and lists one record per CDR3 protein. The profile shows about 2 million distinct CDR3 sequences, 49% of them singletons. Per germline, CDR1 MNHEY and CDR2 SVGEGT. The CDR3 has 15 amino acids. The extraction recovered at least 5.5 micrograms of total RNA per sample. This receptor was identified in a woman between 40 and 55 years old in good health. Sequencing input: blood. The gene calls are TRBV6-2 or TRBV6-3 and TRBJ2-7, with D perhaps matching TRBD2 (6 bases). The end of the DNA fits TRBJ2-5 better, so the J call may be wrong. The CDR3 is CASSYLRTIGETQYF. CDR3 in DNA: TGTGCCAGCAGTTACCTTAGGACTATAGGGGAGACCCAGTACTTC.